The 26 T cell receptor beta chains listed next were all sequenced from one sample in a study of blood T cells in healthy people across ages. Together with a sample-barcoded 5' primer, a J-beta primer mix was included in a second PCR lasting about 7 to 11 cycles. TCRdb recomputed calls from the 5' RACE reads with MiXCR, one row per CDR3 protein. The sample lists hundreds of thousands of distinct CDR3 sequences; around 50% were seen once. Sequencing input: blood. The receptors originated from a woman older than 75 in good health.

Points on this clonotype: This may stem from a read error, because a much larger clone lies one nucleotide away. The genes are TRBV7-2 and TRBJ2-7, with 8 nucleotides matching TRBD2. Trimming at V came to 5 bases and at J to 7 bases, leaving 13 bases not matched to a gene. CDR1 is SGHTA and CDR2 is FQGNSA in the germline V gene. This CDR3 contains 15 residues. The CDR3 DNA sequence: TGTGCCAGCAGCGCCCAAACGGGAGGGTACAATGAGCAGTACTTC. This gives the protein CASSAQTGGYNEQYF. Variable domain in full (rest from reference TRBV7-2 and TRBJ2-7): GAGVSQSPSNKVTEKGKDVELRCDPISGHTALYWYRQSLGQGLEFLIYFQGNSAPDKSGLPSDRFSAERTGGSVSTLTIQRTQQEDSAVYLCASSAQTGGYNEQYFGPGTRLTVT.

The chain uses TRBV7-2 and TRBJ2-3; 15 bases agree with TRBD2. V lost 5 bases, J lost 6 bases, and 6 bases stayed unmatched. The CDR3 extends over 16 amino acids. Germline V gives CDR1 SGHTA, CDR2 FQGNSA. The CDR3 spells CASSLRTSGGADTQYF. Written as DNA, the CDR3 is TGTGCCAGCAGCCTCAGGACTAGCGGGGGGGCGGATACGCAGTATTTT.

This clonotype appeared many times. The genes are TRBV27 and TRBJ2-1; D may be TRBD1 or TRBD2 (5 bases each). CDR1 MNHEY and CDR2 SMNVEV come from the germline V gene (reference sequence). Between the trimmed V and J ends, which lost 0 bases and 10 bases, there was a span of 10 bases. There are 13 residues in the CDR3. This CDR3 reads CASSLSGRAEQFF. For the CDR3, the DNA is TGTGCCAGCAGTTTATCGGGGCGGGCCGAGCAGTTCTTC.

This clonotype was detected ten times or more. This sequence joins TRBV4-3 and TRBJ1-2; no clear D. The CDR3 extends over 14 amino acids. Trimming left V 0 bases short and J 1 base short, with 6 bases between. Germline V lookup: CDR1 LGHNA, CDR2 YSLEER. The CDR3 DNA reads as TGCGCCAGCAGCCAAGAACGGGGTAACTATGGCTACACCTTC. Its protein product is CASSQERGNYGYTF.

This chain uses TRBV9 with TRBJ1-4; weak D call: TRBD1 (5 bases). The CDR3 length is 15 residues. Looked up from germline, CDR1 is SGDLS and CDR2 is YYNGEE. The V end lost 0 bases, the J end lost 5 bases, and 11 bases lay between the germline ends. The CDR3 DNA sequence: TGTGCCAGCAGCGTAGTGGGACGGGCGAATGAAAAACTGTTTTTT. Its protein product is CASSVVGRANEKLFF. Using reference TRBV9 and TRBJ1-4 for the parts outside the CDR3, the full variable domain is DSGVTQTPKHLITATGQRVTLRCSPRSGDLSVYWYQQSLDQGLQFLIQYYNGEERAKGNILERFSAQQFPDLHSELNLSSLELGDSALYFCASSVVGRANEKLFFGSGTQLSVL.

V and J are TRBV30 and TRBJ1-2, with D tentatively TRBD1 (6 bases). The V gene lost 0 bases and the J gene lost 0 bases, with 11 bases spanning the gap. Germline assignment: CDR1 GTSNPN and CDR2 SVGIG (reference sequence). The CDR3 sequence is 15 residues long. The CDR3 DNA is TGTGCCTGGAGTGTACGGGCAGGGGCTAACTATGGCTACACCTTC. It specifies CAWSVRAGANYGYTF.

With regard to this clonotype: The junction shows a germline mismatch at one end, possibly a read error. The chain couples TRBV10-3 to TRBJ1-1; the D gene is possibly TRBD1 (6 bases). This CDR3 is built from 15 residues. Germline V lookup: CDR1 ENHRY, CDR2 SYGVKD. In nucleotides, the CDR3 is TGTGCCATCAGTACACAGGGCTCTCTCGACACTGGAGCTTTCTTT. Its protein product is CAISTQGSLDTGAFF.

Concerning this clonotype itself: A much bigger clone sits one base away, suggesting this may be a read error. The CDR3 DNA reads as TGTGCCAGCAGCGAAAGAGTTTGGGATGCGCAGTATTTT. This gives the protein CASSERVWDAQYF. V is TRBV14 and J is TRBJ2-3; D is ambiguous. This CDR3 has 13 amino acids. The V gene's germline CDR1 is SGHDN and CDR2 FVKESK. Trimming cost V 5 bases and J 10 bases, with 16 bases left between them.

This clonotype showed up many times. The CDR3 sequence is CASGPSGRNEQFF. The CDR3 coding sequence is TGTGCCAGCGGTCCTAGCGGGAGGAATGAGCAGTTCTTC. J is TRBJ2-1 and V is TRBV6-2 or TRBV6-3, with 11 nucleotides matching TRBD2. Germline lookup yields CDR1 MNHEY and CDR2 SVGEGT. The CDR3 loop spans 13 amino acids. V lost 8 bases to trimming and J lost 7 bases; unmatched junction nucleotides: 4.

This clonotype was observed once. This rearrangement joins TRBV20-1 to TRBJ2-7; 10 bases match TRBD1. Germline loops: CDR1 DFQATT, CDR2 SNEGSKA (reference sequence). This CDR3 has 16 amino acids. V gave up 6 bases and J gave up 4 bases; unmatched junction bases: 15. The CDR3 region is CSAEGDRGLIRYEQYF. The CDR3 bases are TGCAGTGCAGAAGGGGACAGGGGTTTAATTCGGTACGAGCAGTACTTC.

With respect to this clonotype: A junction boundary mismatches the germline segment, possibly from a read error. V gene TRBV7-2 combines with J gene TRBJ2-4, with D possibly being TRBD1 or TRBD2 (5 bases each). The CDR3 runs to 17 residues. Germline CDR1 reads SGHTA; CDR2 reads FQGNSA. This CDR3 is CAGSLRGSSLAKNIQYF. The CDR3, as DNA: TGTGCCGGCAGCTTACGGGGCAGCTCACTAGCCAAAAACATTCAGTACTTC.

The sample holds many counts of this clonotype. The junction shows a germline mismatch at one end, possibly a read error. V gene TRBV5-1 combines with J gene TRBJ2-1; either TRBD1 or TRBD2 may fit D (5 bases each). CDR1 and CDR2 (germline): SGHRS, YFSETQ. This CDR3 region has 14 residues. The CDR3 loop is CASSLGPSYNEQFF. The CDR3 DNA is TGTGCCAGCAGCTTGGGACCGAGCTACAATGAGCAGTTCTTC.

This clonotype was observed at least ten times. The V and J genes are TRBV15 and TRBJ2-1; perhaps TRBD2 as D (6 bases). The ends were cut back, 7 bases at V and 6 bases at J, with 19 bases in the middle. The CDR3 sequence is 15 residues long. CDR1 LNHNV and CDR2 YYDKDF come from the germline V gene (reference sequence). The CDR3 DNA follows: TGTGCCACCACCACCGGGACTCTTTTTGGCAATGAGCAGTTCTTC. Residues: CATTTGTLFGNEQFF.

The J gene is TRBJ1-1, the V gene TRBV12-3 or TRBV12-4; 10 nucleotides match TRBD1. The V segment lost 10 bases and the J segment 8 bases; nucleotides outside the gene matches: 10. The CDR3 spans 13 residues. The CDR3 sequence: CATANRDRGEAFF. The CDR3 nucleotides read TGTGCCACCGCTAACCGGGACAGGGGAGAAGCTTTCTTT.

The chain links TRBV28 to TRBJ1-3; 11 bases agree with TRBD1. Germline CDR1 MDHEN, CDR2 SYDVKM. J was trimmed by 3 bases and V by 7 bases; bases with no gene match: 2. The CDR3 has 14 residues. The CDR3 DNA is TGTGCCAGCACGGACAGGGGGCTTGGAAACACCATATATTTT. It translates to CASTDRGLGNTIYF.

The chain uses TRBV10-3 and TRBJ2-5; perhaps TRBD1 as D (5 bases). The CDR3 is made up of 11 amino acids. V was pared by 10 bases and J by 11 bases, with 17 bases between. CDR1 is ENHRY and CDR2 is SYGVKD in the germline V gene. The CDR3: CATEDIAEQYF. DNA of the CDR3: TGTGCCACCGAGGACATTGCAGAGCAGTACTTC.

A few counts support this clonotype. This sequence joins TRBV7-9 and TRBJ1-5; no clear D gene. Trimming took off 9 bases at V and 3 bases at J, with 9 bases between the two ends. This CDR3 comprises 12 residues. CDR1 SEHNR and CDR2 FQNEAQ come from the germline V gene (reference sequence). The CDR3 loop is CASSPFNQPQHF. In DNA form, the CDR3 reads TGTGCCAGTAGCCCTTTCAATCAGCCCCAGCATTTT.

The rearrangement joins TRBV6-6 to TRBJ2-5, with TRBD2 matching 7 bases. CDR1 MNHNY and CDR2 SVGAGI come from the germline V gene (reference sequence). V dropped 10 bases and J dropped 4; count of bases not matched to a gene: 18. There are 16 residues in the CDR3. The CDR3 coding sequence is TGTGCCACCCTCCGGGCTCTCACTTCGGGGGGAGAGACCCAGTACTTC. The encoded protein is CATLRALTSGGETQYF.

The chain joins TRBV5-1 to TRBJ2-3, with 8 bases aligning to TRBD1. The CDR3 runs to 18 residues. Looked up from germline, CDR1 is SGHRS and CDR2 is YFSETQ. Unmatched junction bases numbered 10, after V lost 0 bases and J lost 1 base. The CDR3 sequence: CASSLATGAAGGTDTQYF. The CDR3 DNA sequence: TGCGCCAGCAGCTTGGCGACAGGGGCGGCCGGGGGCACAGATACGCAGTATTTT.

The gene calls are TRBV27 and TRBJ2-5; TRBD1 is a possible D gene (6 bases). This CDR3 comprises 14 residues. Per germline, CDR1 MNHEY and CDR2 SMNVEV (reference sequence). The ends were cut back, 6 bases at V and 4 bases at J, with 15 bases in the middle. CDR3 sequence: CASSPLQGRETQYF. The CDR3 region has the DNA TGTGCCAGCAGCCCCCTCCAGGGGAGAGAGACCCAGTACTTC.

This clonotype showed up just a few times. The V gene is TRBV7-9, the J gene TRBJ1-3; D is unresolved. The germline V and J ends were trimmed by 3 bases and 0 bases, with 6 bases remaining between them. The germline CDR1 and CDR2 sequences are SEHNR and FQNEAQ (reference sequence). CDR3 length: 14 amino acids. The CDR3 bases are TGTGCCAGCAGCTTTCTATTCTCTGGAAACACCATATATTTT. It yields the protein CASSFLFSGNTIYF.

This clonotype has a count of ten or more. This chain uses TRBV7-6 with TRBJ2-7, with D perhaps assigned TRBD1 or TRBD2 (6 bases each). Germline CDR1 SGHVS, CDR2 FNYEAQ. Deletions cut 1 base from V and 6 bases from J, with 16 bases between. The CDR3 is 15 residues long. CDR3 protein: CASSLGSGAGFEQYF. CDR3 coding DNA: TGTGCCAGCAGCTTAGGTTCGGGGGCGGGTTTCGAGCAGTACTTC. Variable domain in full (rest from reference TRBV7-6 and TRBJ2-7): GAGVSQSPRYKVTKRGQDVALRCDPISGHVSLYWYRQALGQGPEFLTYFNYEAQQDKSGLPNDRFSAERPEGSISTLTIQRTEQRDSAMYRCASSLGSGAGFEQYFGPGTRLTVT.

V is TRBV9 and J is TRBJ1-1; 7 bases are a match to TRBD1. The germline gives CDR1 SGDLS, CDR2 YYNGEE. V dropped 0 bases and J dropped 1; count of bases not matched to a gene: 3. The length of the CDR3 is 15 residues. Written as DNA, the CDR3 is TGTGCCAGCAGCGTAGTTCGGACAGGGAACACTGAAGCTTTCTTT. Protein product: CASSVVRTGNTEAFF.

As for this clonotype: This may be a read error: a much more frequent sequence differs by one nucleotide. This CDR3 fails to terminate in the conserved phenylalanine or tryptophan, so it likely reflects a read error. This chain connects TRBV12-3 or TRBV12-4 to TRBJ2-1, with TRBD1 identical over 9 bases. Trimming took 4 bases from V and 7 from J; bases not matched to a gene: 8. The CDR3 runs 15 residues. Here the CDR3 reads CASSSNRDRVNEQFL. As DNA, the CDR3 is TGTGCCAGCAGTTCCAACCGGGACAGGGTTAATGAGCAGTTCTTA.

This clonotype has more than one count but fewer than ten. The chain carries TRBV11-1 and TRBJ2-7; D is tentatively TRBD1 or TRBD2 (5 bases each). With 5 bases removed from V and 3 bases from J, the gap between germline ends came to 11 bases. Germline V CDR1 and CDR2: SGHAT, FQDESV (reference sequence). The CDR3 extends over 13 amino acids. Written as DNA, the CDR3 is TGTGCCAGCAGCGTAGGGGACCACTACGAGCAGTACTTC. Translation: CASSVGDHYEQYF.

To note about this clonotype: This sequence may be a read error, since a much larger clone differs from it by one base. This sequence joins TRBV5-1 and TRBJ2-3; TRBD2 is a possible D gene (7 bases). V was clipped by 0 bases and J by 5 bases, with 16 bases between them. This CDR3 contains 16 residues. CDR1 SGHRS and CDR2 YFSETQ come from the germline V gene. The CDR3 DNA reads as TGCGCCAGCAGCTTGGTGTTGCGGGGGCCCATAGATACGCAGTATTTT. This encodes CASSLVLRGPIDTQYF.